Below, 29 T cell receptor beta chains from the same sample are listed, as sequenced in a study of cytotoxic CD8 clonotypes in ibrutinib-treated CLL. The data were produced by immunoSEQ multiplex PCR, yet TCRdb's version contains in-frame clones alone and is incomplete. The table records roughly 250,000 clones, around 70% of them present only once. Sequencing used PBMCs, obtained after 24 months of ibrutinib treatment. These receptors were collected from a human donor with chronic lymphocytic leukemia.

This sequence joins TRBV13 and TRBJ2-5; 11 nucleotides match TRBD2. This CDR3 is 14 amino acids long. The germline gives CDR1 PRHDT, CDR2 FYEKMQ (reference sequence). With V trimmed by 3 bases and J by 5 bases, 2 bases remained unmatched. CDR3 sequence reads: CASSFASGRETQYF. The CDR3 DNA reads TGTGCCAGCAGCTTCGCTAGCGGGAGGGAGACCCAGTACTTC.

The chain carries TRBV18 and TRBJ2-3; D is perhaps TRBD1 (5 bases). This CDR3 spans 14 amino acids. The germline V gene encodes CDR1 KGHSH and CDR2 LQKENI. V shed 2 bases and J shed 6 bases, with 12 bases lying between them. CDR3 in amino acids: CASSPGTNRDTQYF. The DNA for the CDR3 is TGTGCCAGCTCACCAGGTACCAACAGGGATACGCAGTATTTT.

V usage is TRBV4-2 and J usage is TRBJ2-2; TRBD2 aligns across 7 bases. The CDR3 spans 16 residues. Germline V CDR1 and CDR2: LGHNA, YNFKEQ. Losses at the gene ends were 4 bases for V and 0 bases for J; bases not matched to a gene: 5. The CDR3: CASSRVAGSNTGELFF. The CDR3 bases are TGTGCCAGCAGCCGAGTAGCGGGTTCGAACACCGGGGAGCTGTTTTTT.

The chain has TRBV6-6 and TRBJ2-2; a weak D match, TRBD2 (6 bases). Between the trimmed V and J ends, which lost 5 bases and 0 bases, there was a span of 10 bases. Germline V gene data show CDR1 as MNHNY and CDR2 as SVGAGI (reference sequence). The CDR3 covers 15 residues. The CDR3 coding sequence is TGTGCCAGCAGTCGCGGGACTCCGAACACCGGGGAGCTGTTTTTT. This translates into CASSRGTPNTGELFF.

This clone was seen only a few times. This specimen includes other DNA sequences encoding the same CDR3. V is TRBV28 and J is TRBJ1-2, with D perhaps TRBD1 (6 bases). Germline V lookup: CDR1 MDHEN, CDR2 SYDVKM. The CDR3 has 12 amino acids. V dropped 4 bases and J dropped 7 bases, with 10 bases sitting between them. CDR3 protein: CASSSPTGGYTF. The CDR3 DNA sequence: TGTGCCAGCAGTTCTCCGACAGGTGGCTACACCTTC.

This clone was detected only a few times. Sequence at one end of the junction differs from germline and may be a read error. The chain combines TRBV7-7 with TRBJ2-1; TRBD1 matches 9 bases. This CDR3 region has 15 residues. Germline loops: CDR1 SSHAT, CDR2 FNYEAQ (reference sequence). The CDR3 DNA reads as TGTGCTAGCAGCTTCGGGACAGGGAGGGGCAATGAGCAGTTCTTC. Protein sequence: CASSFGTGRGNEQFF.

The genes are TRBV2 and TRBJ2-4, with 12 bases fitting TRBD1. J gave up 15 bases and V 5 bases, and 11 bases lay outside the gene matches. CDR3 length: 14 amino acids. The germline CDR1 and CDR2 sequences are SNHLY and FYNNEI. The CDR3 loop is CASSRDRGQSLAYF. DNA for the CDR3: TGTGCCAGCAGTCGGGACAGGGGGCAATCCTTGGCGTACTTC.

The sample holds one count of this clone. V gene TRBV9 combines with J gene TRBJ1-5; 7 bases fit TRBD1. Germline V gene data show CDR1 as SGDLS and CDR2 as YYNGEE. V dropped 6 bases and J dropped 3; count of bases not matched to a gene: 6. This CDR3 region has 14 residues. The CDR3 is CASTPGQNNQPQHF. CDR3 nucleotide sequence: TGTGCCAGCACCCCGGGACAGAACAATCAGCCCCAGCATTTT.

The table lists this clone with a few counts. CDR3 sequence: CASSLATSHAGGYTF. The CDR3 nucleotides are TGCGCCAGCAGCTTGGCAACCTCCCACGCCGGGGGCTACACCTTC. The V call is TRBV5-1, the J call TRBJ1-2; no clear D. Germline V gene data show CDR1 as SGHRS and CDR2 as YFSETQ. V lost 0 bases, J lost 8 bases, and 17 bases lay in between. The CDR3 spans 15 residues.

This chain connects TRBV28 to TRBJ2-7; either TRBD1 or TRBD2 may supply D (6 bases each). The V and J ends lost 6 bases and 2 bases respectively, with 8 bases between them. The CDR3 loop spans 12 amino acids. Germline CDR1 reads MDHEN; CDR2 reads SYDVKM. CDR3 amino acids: CASRGGPYEQYF. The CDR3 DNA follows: TGTGCCAGCAGGGGGGGCCCCTACGAGCAGTACTTC.

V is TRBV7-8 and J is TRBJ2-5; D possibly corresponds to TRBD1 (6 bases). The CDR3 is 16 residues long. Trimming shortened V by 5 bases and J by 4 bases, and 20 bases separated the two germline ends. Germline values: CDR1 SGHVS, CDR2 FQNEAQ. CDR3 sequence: CASSHDQRQAPETQYF. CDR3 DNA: TGTGCCAGCAGCCACGACCAAAGACAGGCCCCAGAGACCCAGTACTTC.

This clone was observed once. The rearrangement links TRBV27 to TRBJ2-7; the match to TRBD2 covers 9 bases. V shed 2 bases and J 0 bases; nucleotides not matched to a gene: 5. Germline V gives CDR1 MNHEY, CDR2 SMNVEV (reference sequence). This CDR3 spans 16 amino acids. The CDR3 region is CASSLIGREGSYEQYF. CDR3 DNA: TGTGCCAGCAGTTTAATTGGGCGGGAGGGCTCCTACGAGCAGTACTTC.

The CDR3 DNA reads as TGTGCCAGCAGTCACCAAGAGGCTCGACAGTATTTT. Translated, it gives CASSHQEARQYF. The chain joins TRBV28 to TRBJ2-3, with D unclear. The V gene lost 5 bases and the J gene lost 12 bases, with 15 bases spanning the gap. Germline V gene lookup returns CDR1 MDHEN and CDR2 SYDVKM. CDR3 size: 12 residues.

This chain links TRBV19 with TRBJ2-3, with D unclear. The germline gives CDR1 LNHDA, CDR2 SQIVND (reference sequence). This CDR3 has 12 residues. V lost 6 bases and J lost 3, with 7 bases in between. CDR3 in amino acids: CASRKRTDTQYF. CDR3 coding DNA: TGTGCCAGTAGAAAGAGGACAGATACGCAGTATTTT.

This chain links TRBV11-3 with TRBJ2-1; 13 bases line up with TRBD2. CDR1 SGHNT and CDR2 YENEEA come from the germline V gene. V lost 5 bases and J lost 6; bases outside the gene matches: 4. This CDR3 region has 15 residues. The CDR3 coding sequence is TGTGCCAGCAGCCCGGGACTAGCGGGAATCAATGAGCAGTTCTTC. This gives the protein CASSPGLAGINEQFF. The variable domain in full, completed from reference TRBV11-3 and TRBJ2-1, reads EAGVVQSPRYKIIEKKQPVAFWCNPISGHNTLYWYLQNLGQGPELLIRYENEEAVDDSQLPKDRFSAERLKGVDSTLKIQPAELGDSAVYLCASSPGLAGINEQFFGPGTRLTVL.

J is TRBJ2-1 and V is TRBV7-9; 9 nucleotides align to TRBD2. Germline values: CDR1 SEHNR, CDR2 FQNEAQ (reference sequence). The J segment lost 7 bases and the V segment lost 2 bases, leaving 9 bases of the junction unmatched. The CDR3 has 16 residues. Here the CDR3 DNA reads TGTGCCAGCAGCTTAATGACTAGCGGAACAGGAAATGAGCAGTTCTTC. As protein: CASSLMTSGTGNEQFF.

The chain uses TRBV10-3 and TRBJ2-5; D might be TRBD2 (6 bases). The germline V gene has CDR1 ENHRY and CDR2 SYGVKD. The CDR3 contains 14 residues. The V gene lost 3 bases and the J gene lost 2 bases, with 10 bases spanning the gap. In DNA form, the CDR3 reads TGTGCCATCAGTGACCAGACTAGGCAAGAGACCCAGTACTTC. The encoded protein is CAISDQTRQETQYF.

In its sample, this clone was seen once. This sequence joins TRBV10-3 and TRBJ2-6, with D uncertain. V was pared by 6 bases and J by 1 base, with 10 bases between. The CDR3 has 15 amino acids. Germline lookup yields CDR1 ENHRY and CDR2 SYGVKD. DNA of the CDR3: TGTGCCATCAGCCAAGACTCTTCTGGGGCCAACGTCCTGACTTTC. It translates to CAISQDSSGANVLTF.

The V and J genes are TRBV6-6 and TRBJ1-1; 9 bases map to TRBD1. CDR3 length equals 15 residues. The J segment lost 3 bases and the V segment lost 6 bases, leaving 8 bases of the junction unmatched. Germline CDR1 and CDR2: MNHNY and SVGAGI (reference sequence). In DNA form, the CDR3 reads TGTGCCAGCAGAGGTACAGGGGGCGCGGACACTGAAGCTTTCTTT. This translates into CASRGTGGADTEAFF.

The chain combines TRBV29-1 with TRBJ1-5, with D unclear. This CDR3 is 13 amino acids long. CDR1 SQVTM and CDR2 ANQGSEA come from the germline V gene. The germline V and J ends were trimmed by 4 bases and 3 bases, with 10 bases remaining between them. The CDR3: CSVGGRYNQPQHF. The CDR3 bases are TGCAGCGTTGGCGGCCGGTACAATCAGCCCCAGCATTTT.

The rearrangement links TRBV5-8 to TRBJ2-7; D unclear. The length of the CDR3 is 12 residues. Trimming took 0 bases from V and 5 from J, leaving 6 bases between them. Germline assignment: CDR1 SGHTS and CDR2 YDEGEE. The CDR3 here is CASSLGVDEQYF. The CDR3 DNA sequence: TGTGCCAGCAGCTTGGGGGTAGACGAGCAGTACTTC.

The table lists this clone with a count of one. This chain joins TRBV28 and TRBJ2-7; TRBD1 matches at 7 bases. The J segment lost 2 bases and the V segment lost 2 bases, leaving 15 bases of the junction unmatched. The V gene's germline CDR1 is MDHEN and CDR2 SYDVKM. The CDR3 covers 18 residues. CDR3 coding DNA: TGTGCCAGCAGTTTAATATTCCCGGGACAGAAGAGAGCCTACGAGCAGTACTTC. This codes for CASSLIFPGQKRAYEQYF.

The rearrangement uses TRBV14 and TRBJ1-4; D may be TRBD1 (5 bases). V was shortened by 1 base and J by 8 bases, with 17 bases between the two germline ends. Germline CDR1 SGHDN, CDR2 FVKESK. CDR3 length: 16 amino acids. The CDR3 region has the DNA TGTGCCAGCAGCCAAGGTTGGGGCAGGGTAGAGGAAAAACTGTTTTTT. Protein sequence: CASSQGWGRVEEKLFF.

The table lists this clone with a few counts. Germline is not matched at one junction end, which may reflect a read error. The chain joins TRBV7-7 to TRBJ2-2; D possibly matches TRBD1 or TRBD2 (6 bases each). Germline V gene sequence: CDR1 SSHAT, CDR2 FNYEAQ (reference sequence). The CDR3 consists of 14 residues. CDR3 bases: TGTGCTAGCAGCGCTGGGGGGCGGACCGGGGAGCTGTTTTTT. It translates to CASSAGGRTGELFF.

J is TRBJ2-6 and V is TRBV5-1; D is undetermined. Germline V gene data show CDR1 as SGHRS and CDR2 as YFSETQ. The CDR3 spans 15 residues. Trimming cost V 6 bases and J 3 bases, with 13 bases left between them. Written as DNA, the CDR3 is TGCGCCAGCAAGGTTAGGGCCGATGGGGCCAACGTCCTGACTTTC. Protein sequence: CASKVRADGANVLTF.

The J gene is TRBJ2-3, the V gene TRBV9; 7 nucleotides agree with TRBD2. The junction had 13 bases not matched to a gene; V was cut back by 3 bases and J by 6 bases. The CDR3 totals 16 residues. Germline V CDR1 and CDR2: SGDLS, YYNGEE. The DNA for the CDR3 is TGTGCCAGCAGCGCCTCTAGCGGAAGACCTTTGGATACGCAGTATTTT. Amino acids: CASSASSGRPLDTQYF.

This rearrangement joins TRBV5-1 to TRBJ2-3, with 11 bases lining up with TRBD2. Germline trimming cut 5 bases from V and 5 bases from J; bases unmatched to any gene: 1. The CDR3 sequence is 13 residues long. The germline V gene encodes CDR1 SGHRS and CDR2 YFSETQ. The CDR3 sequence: CASRLAGVDTQYF. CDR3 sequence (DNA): TGCGCCAGCAGACTAGCGGGAGTAGATACGCAGTATTTT.

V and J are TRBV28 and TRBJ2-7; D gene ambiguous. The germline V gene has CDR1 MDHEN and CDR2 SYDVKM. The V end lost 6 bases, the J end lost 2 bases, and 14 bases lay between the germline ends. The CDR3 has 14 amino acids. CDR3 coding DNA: TGTGCCAGCAGCTTCTTTAGCTTTACCTACGAGCAGTACTTC. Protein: CASSFFSFTYEQYF.

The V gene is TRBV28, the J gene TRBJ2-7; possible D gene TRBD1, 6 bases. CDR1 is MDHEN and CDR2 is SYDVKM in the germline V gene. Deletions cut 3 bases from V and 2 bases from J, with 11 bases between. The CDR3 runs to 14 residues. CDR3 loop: CASSLEDSTYEQYF. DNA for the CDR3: TGTGCCAGCAGTTTGGAGGACAGCACCTACGAGCAGTACTTC.